These T cell receptor beta chains were read from a single sample in a study of spatial heterogeneity in lung cancer. Each CDR3 protein is one row after TCRdb ran MiXCR on the 5' RACE reads. The table has roughly 25,000 distinct CDR3 sequences, 9.5% to 15% seen once. This material consisted of PBMCs, taken at surgery. Receptor source: a female donor with early-stage non-small cell lung cancer. CDR3s include the opening cysteine and the closing phenylalanine or tryptophan. D genes are given only for firm matches. Not every row has a clone size; where given, it reads once, few, many or a size class.

TRBJ2-5 | TRBV2 | TRBD2 | many | TGTGCCAGCAAACGGGGACTACAAGAGACCCAGTACTTC | CASKRGLQETQYF
TRBJ2-1 | TRBV10-3 | TRBD2 | many | TGTGCCATCAGGAAAGCGGGAGGGCCCAATGAGCAGTTCTTC | CAIRKAGGPNEQFF
TRBJ1-2 | TRBV20-1 | NA | many | TGCAGTGGCGAGGCATCAGGGCATAACTATGGCTACACCTTC | CSGEASGHNYGYTF
TRBJ2-7 | TRBV6-5 | NA | NA | TGTGCCAGCAGTTACTGGGGACCCTCCTACGAGCAGTACTTC | CASSYWGPSYEQYF
TRBJ2-3 | TRBV11-1 | NA | many | TGTGCCAGCAGCTTAGTAGGGTACACAGATACGCAGTATTTT | CASSLVGYTDTQYF
TRBJ1-2 | TRBV12-3/TRBV12-4 | TRBD1 | few | TGTGCCAGCAGAGGACAGGGCAACTATGGCTACACCTTC | CASRGQGNYGYTF
TRBJ2-2 | TRBV27 | NA | NA | TGTGCCAGCAGTTTACTATTGCCAGGCCCATCCGGGGAGCTGTTTTTT | CASSLLLPGPSGELFF
TRBJ1-2 | TRBV5-1 | NA | many | TGCGCCAGCAGCTTGGAAGTCGGCAGGGAGAATGGCTACACCTTC | CASSLEVGRENGYTF
TRBJ1-1 | TRBV4-3 | TRBD1 | many | TGCGCCAGCAGCCCGACAGGGGGCAGGGGGATGAACACTGAAGCTTTCTTT | CASSPTGGRGMNTEAFF
TRBJ2-1 | TRBV10-3 | TRBD1 | few | TGTGCCATCAGTAGTGGGGACAGGGACTCTGACGGATCCTACAATGAGCAGTTCTTC | CAISSGDRDSDGSYNEQFF
TRBJ1-1 | TRBV28 | NA | NA | TGTGCCAGCAGCTCCCATATGGGCGCCACTGAAGCTTTCTTT | CASSSHMGATEAFF
TRBJ2-5 | TRBV7-9 | NA | NA | TGTGCCAGCAGCTCCCTGCCAGAGACCCAGTACTTC | CASSSLPETQYF
TRBJ2-3 | TRBV5-1 | NA | many | TGCGCCAGCAGTCATGAACAGATGGGCACAGATACGCAGTATTTT | CASSHEQMGTDTQYF
TRBJ2-7 | TRBV4-1 | NA | NA | TGCGCCAGCAGCCAAGAGGGGTCTTTGGGGTACGAGCAGTACTTC | CASSQEGSLGYEQYF
TRBJ2-2 | TRBV27 | NA | NA | TGTGCCAGCAGCATCAGGGATTTAGGCACCGGGGAGCTGTTTTTT | CASSIRDLGTGELFF
TRBJ2-3 | TRBV30 | NA | many | TGTGCCTGGAAAAGGGACCTCACAGATACGCAGTATTTT | CAWKRDLTDTQYF
TRBJ2-5 | TRBV9 | NA | NA | TGTGCCAGCAGCGTAGGTACAGTACAAGAGACCCAGTACTTC | CASSVGTVQETQYF
TRBJ2-1 | TRBV28 | NA | many | TGTGCCAGCAGTTTTAGAATTGAATACAATGAGCAGTTCTTC | CASSFRIEYNEQFF
TRBJ2-1 | TRBV4-2 | NA | many | TGTGCCAGCAGCCAAGATCGGAAGGGGGGAAATGAGCAGTTCTTC | CASSQDRKGGNEQFF
TRBJ2-2 | TRBV7-2 | NA | many | TGTGCCAGCAGCCCCTACACCGGGGAGCTGTTTTTT | CASSPYTGELFF
TRBJ1-2 | TRBV28 | NA | NA | TGTGCCAGCAGTTTATGGAGTGATGGCTACACCTTC | CASSLWSDGYTF
TRBJ1-1 | TRBV4-3 | NA | many | TGCGCCAGCAGCCAAGAGAGGCAAATGAACACTGAAGCTTTCTTT | CASSQERQMNTEAFF
TRBJ1-2 | TRBV27 | NA | NA | TGTGCCAGCAGTCTCATTGGACAATACGAGGGCTACACCTTC | CASSLIGQYEGYTF
TRBJ2-5 | TRBV3-1 | NA | many | TGTGCCAGCAGCCCTCCGGGAGTAGGACAAGAGACCCAGTACTTC | CASSPPGVGQETQYF
TRBJ1-1 | TRBV7-9 | NA | many | TGTGCCAGCAGCGTACAGAGGGCGAACACTGAAGCTTTCTTT | CASSVQRANTEAFF
TRBJ2-7 | TRBV6-2/TRBV6-3 | NA | many | TGTGCCAGCAATAGGGAAGGGTCCCTCTACGAGCAGTACTTC | CASNREGSLYEQYF
TRBJ2-1 | TRBV12-3/TRBV12-4 | NA | NA | TGTGCCAGCAGTCCCACCCTAGCTGGAGGGTACAATGAGCAGTTCTTC | CASSPTLAGGYNEQFF
TRBJ2-3 | TRBV6-1 | NA | few | TGTGCCAGCAGTGAAGTGGCCGCCGGCACAGATACGCAGTATTTT | CASSEVAAGTDTQYF
TRBJ2-3 | TRBV5-1 | TRBD2 | many | TGCGCCAGCAGCTCTAGCGGGGGGAGCACAGATACGCAGTATTTT | CASSSSGGSTDTQYF
TRBJ2-7 | TRBV7-8 | NA | many | TGTGCCAGCAGCTTCGGGAGCGAGCAGTACTTC | CASSFGSEQYF
TRBJ2-5 | TRBV28 | NA | many | TGTGCCAGCAGCCCCGGGGTAGGGACCCAGTACTTC | CASSPGVGTQYF
TRBJ1-2 | TRBV7-9 | NA | NA | TGTGCCAGCAGCTTGAACCCCAGGGGAAAGGACTATGGCTACACCTTC | CASSLNPRGKDYGYTF
TRBJ2-3 | TRBV12-3/TRBV12-4 | TRBD2 | large | TGTGCCAGCAGTGCCCGACTAGCGGGGAGCACAGATACGCAGTATTTT | CASSARLAGSTDTQYF
TRBJ2-1 | TRBV24-1 | NA | NA | TGTGCCACCAGTGATTTTGACCGGATGGGTCAGTACAATGAGCAGTTCTTC | CATSDFDRMGQYNEQFF
TRBJ2-4 | TRBV6-6 | TRBD2 | many | TGTGCCAGCAGTTCGGGGGGGGCCAAAAACATTCAGTACTTC | CASSSGGAKNIQYF
TRBJ2-7 | TRBV9 | NA | many | TGTGCCAGCAGCGTAGGCCCAGGGTTTTACGAGCAGTACTTC | CASSVGPGFYEQYF
TRBJ1-6 | TRBV4-2 | TRBD1 | many | TGTGCCAGCAGCCAAGATGGTACAGGGGGCTTCTATAATTCACCCCTCCACTTT | CASSQDGTGGFYNSPLHF
TRBJ1-6 | TRBV4-3 | NA | medium-sized | TGCGCCAGCAGCCATTTGGGAGGGGCGTCCTATAATTCACCCCTCCACTTT | CASSHLGGASYNSPLHF
TRBJ2-3 | TRBV12-3/TRBV12-4 | NA | many | TGTGCCAGCAGTGCCGACAGGAGGGATACGCAGTATTTT | CASSADRRDTQYF
TRBJ2-2 | TRBV7-2 | NA | many | TGTGCCAGCAGCTTAAACCCGAACACCGGGGAGCTGTTTTTT | CASSLNPNTGELFF
TRBJ2-1 | TRBV3-1 | NA | NA | TGTGCCAGCAGCCAAGATTTAGAAGGAATCGGCAATGAGCAGTTCTTC | CASSQDLEGIGNEQFF
TRBJ2-1 | TRBV20-1 | NA | NA | TGCAGTTGGAGGAGAGGGAATGAGCAGTTCTTC | CSWRRGNEQFF
TRBJ2-4 | TRBV27 | NA | many | TGTGCCAGCAGTTTATCCCCCAAAAACATTCAGTACTTC | CASSLSPKNIQYF
TRBJ2-3 | TRBV28 | NA | many | TGTGCCAGCAGAAATAGCAGGGGAGGGTCAGATACGCAGTATTTT | CASRNSRGGSDTQYF
TRBJ2-7 | TRBV27 | TRBD1 | NA | TGTGCCAGCAGTATAGGGACAGCGACCTACGAGCAGTACTTC | CASSIGTATYEQYF
TRBJ2-1 | TRBV7-9 | TRBD1 | many | TGTGCCAGCAGCTCCCAGGGACAGTACAATGAGCAGTTCTTC | CASSSQGQYNEQFF
TRBJ2-1 | TRBV4-3 | NA | many | TGCGCCAGCAGCCAAGCAGGGGGGCGGGAGCAGTTCTTC | CASSQAGGREQFF
TRBJ2-2 | TRBV4-3 | TRBD2 | few | TGCGCCAGCAGCCCGCAGCCTAGCGGGGGGACCGGGGAGCTGTTTTTT | CASSPQPSGGTGELFF